This T cell receptor beta chain was observed in a study of early T cells in non-severe SARS-CoV-2 infection. This clonotype was seen at least ten times. Individual cDNA molecules carried attached unique molecular identifiers. One entry per CDR3 protein, called by TCRdb with MiXCR from the 5' RACE reads. The sample carries 35,000 to 45,000 distinct CDR3 sequences, around 6% recorded once. V was trimmed by 5 bases and J by 7 bases, leaving 10 bases between them. The CDR3 runs to 12 residues. This clonotype was sampled from an adult who was a healthcare worker with PCR-confirmed SARS-CoV-2 infection or an uninfected control (not recorded which). The genes are TRBV12-3 or TRBV12-4 and TRBJ2-3; no clear D gene. Sequencing was performed on whole blood. The CDR3: CASSPRIYTQYF. As DNA, the CDR3 is TGTGCCAGCAGTCCTAGGATATATACGCAGTATTTT.